Listed below are T cell receptor beta chains from one sample, sequenced in a study of T cells in Graves' hyperthyroidism and ophthalmopathy. TCRdb fed the multiplex PCR reads into MiXCR, producing one record per CDR3 protein. The table records roughly 500,000 distinct CDR3 sequences, roughly a quarter of them present only once. The sequenced sample consisted of blood. These receptors originate from a woman in her twenties or thirties with Graves' ophthalmopathy. CDR3s include the opening cysteine and the closing phenylalanine or tryptophan. The order of the fields is J gene, V gene, CDR3 protein.

J gene: TRBJ2-7
V gene: TRBV4-1
CDR3 protein: CASSQVPGPKPWEQYF

J gene: TRBJ1-2
V gene: TRBV20-1
CDR3 protein: CSASPDRRDFRYGYTF

J gene: TRBJ2-5
V gene: TRBV5-1
CDR3 protein: CASALAGYQETQYF

J gene: TRBJ1-2
V gene: TRBV25-1
CDR3 protein: CASSAKLGARQGPNYGYTF

J gene: TRBJ2-7
V gene: TRBV4-2
CDR3 protein: CASSQDWRQREQYF

J gene: TRBJ1-1
V gene: TRBV11-2
CDR3 protein: CASSLHVNTEAFF

J gene: TRBJ2-7
V gene: TRBV12-3/TRBV12-4
CDR3 protein: CASRAEGSGRSYEQYF

J gene: TRBJ1-2
V gene: TRBV6-5
CDR3 protein: CASSYGGRLLPNYGYTF

J gene: TRBJ1-2
V gene: TRBV6-1
CDR3 protein: CASLRHGYTF

J gene: TRBJ2-7
V gene: TRBV11-2
CDR3 protein: CASTPSGQELPYEQYF